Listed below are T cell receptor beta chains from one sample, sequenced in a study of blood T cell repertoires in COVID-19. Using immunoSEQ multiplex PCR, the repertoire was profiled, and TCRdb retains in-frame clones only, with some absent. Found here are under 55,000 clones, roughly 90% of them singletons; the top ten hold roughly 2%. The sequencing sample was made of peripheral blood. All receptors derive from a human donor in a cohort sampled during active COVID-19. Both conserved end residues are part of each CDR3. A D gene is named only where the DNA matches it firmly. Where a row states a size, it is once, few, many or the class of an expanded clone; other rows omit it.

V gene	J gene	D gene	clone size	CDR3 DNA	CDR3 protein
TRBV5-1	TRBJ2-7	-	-	TGCGCCAGCACCCCGACAGAGACCTACGAGCAGTACTTC	CASTPTETYEQYF
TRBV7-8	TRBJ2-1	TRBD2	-	TGTGCCAGCAGCTTAGAAGTTTGGACTAGCGGGGTTGGTGAGCAGTTCTTC	CASSLEVWTSGVGEQFF
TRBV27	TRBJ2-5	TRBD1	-	TGTGCCAGCAGTGAAAACCCGACAGGGACCCAAGAGACCCAGTACTTC	CASSENPTGTQETQYF
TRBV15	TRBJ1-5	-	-	TGTGCCACCAGCAGAGGGGGACTTCAGAGCAATCAGCCCCAGCATTTT	CATSRGGLQSNQPQHF
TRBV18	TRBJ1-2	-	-	TGTGCCAGCTCATCCGGGCCCCAAAGGGGTTGGGGCTACACCTTC	CASSSGPQRGWGYTF
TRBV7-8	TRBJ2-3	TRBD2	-	TGTGCCAGCAGCTTAGTAGCGGGGAGGGCCACAGATACGCAGTATTTT	CASSLVAGRATDTQYF
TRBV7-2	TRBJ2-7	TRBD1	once	TGTGCCAGCAGCTTAGAAGGGGGCGTCGCCGAGCAGTACTTC	CASSLEGGVAEQYF
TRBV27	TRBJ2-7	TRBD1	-	TGTGCCAGCAGTGGGCCCGGGACAGGCAGTCGAGCGTCCTACGAGCAGTACTTC	CASSGPGTGSRASYEQYF
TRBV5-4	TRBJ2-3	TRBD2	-	TGTGCCAGCAGCTTGATCGGTGCGGGGGAATCATGGTATTTT	CASSLIGAGESWYF
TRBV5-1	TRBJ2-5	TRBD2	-	TGCGCCAGCAGCTTGATGGCTAGCGGGGTAGAGACCCAGTACTTC	CASSLMASGVETQYF
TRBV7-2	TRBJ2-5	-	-	TGTGCCAGCGCCCCGGGGGAGACCCAGTACTTC	CASAPGETQYF
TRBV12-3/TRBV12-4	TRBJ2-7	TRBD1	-	TGTGCCAGCAGGGTAGCAGGGGGCAGCGAGCAGTACTTC	CASRVAGGSEQYF
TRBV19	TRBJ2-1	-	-	TGTGCCAGTAGCCCCCGCAGGGTCGGGAATGAGCAGTTCTTC	CASSPRRVGNEQFF
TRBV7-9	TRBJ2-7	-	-	TGTGCCAGCCATGGGGAGGCCTCCTACGAGCAGTACTTC	CASHGEASYEQYF
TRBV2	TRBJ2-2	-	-	TGTGCCAGCAGTGACAGGGAATTGTACACCGGGGAGCTGTTTTTT	CASSDRELYTGELFF
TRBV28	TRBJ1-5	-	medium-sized	TGTGCCAGCATGGCAGGGCATCAGCCCCAGCATTTT	CASMAGHQPQHF
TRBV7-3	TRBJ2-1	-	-	TGTGCCAGCAGCTTAAGGTCGGGGGACGGTTACAATGAGCAGTTCTTC	CASSLRSGDGYNEQFF
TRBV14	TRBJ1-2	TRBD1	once	TGTGCCAGCAGCCAAGGCGGACAGGCTGGCTACACCTTC	CASSQGGQAGYTF
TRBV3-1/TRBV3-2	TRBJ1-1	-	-	TGTGCCAGCAGCCAAGAATGGGGGGACACTGAAGCTTTCTTT	CASSQEWGDTEAFF
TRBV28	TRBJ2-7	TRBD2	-	TGTGCCAGCAGTTCTGGGACTAGCGGAGATTACGAGCAGTACTTC	CASSSGTSGDYEQYF
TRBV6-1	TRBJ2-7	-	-	TGTGCCAGCAGTGACAGTACAGGGTTTTTCTACGAGCAGTACTTC	CASSDSTGFFYEQYF
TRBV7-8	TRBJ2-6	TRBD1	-	TGTGCCAGCAGCCCGAACAGGGACAGGGGGTCTGGGGCCAACGTCCTGACTTTC	CASSPNRDRGSGANVLTF
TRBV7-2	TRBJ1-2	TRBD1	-	TGTGCCAGCAGCTTAGAAAAGGGGACAGGGCGCTATGGCTACACCTTC	CASSLEKGTGRYGYTF
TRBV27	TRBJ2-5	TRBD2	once	TGTGCCAGCACCCCGGGGGGGCGGGACAAAGCGACAGAGACCCAGTACTTC	CASTPGGRDKATETQYF
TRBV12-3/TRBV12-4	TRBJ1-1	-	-	TGTGCCAGCAGTTTTTCGCAACTCGAAGCTTTCTTT	CASSFSQLEAFF
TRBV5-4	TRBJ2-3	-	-	TGTGCCGGCAAACAGGCACCTTTCACAGATACGCAGTATTTT	CAGKQAPFTDTQYF
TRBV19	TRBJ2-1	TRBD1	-	TGTGCCAGTAGTATATCCCCGACCGGGACAGGGGTTCGCTTTGAGCAGTTCTTC	CASSISPTGTGVRFEQFF
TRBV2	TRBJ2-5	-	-	TGTGCCAGTACAGGCCGATTAGAGACCCAGTACTTC	CASTGRLETQYF
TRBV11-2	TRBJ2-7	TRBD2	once	TGTGCCAGCAGCCGGGGGGACTACGAGCAGTACTTC	CASSRGDYEQYF
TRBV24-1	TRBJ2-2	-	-	TGTGCCACCGAAACCGGAGACACCGGGGAGCTGTTTTTT	CATETGDTGELFF
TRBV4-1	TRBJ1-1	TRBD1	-	TGCGCCAGCAGCCTAAGACAGGGTCGCACTGAAGCTTTCTTT	CASSLRQGRTEAFF
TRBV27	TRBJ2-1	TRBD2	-	TGTGCCAGCAGTTTATCGCGGGGGATAATCAGGAGCGGGAAAACCTACAATGAGCAGTTCTTC	CASSLSRGIIRSGKTYNEQFF
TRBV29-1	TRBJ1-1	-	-	TGCAGCGTTGTAATGTTAGGGGGCACTGAAGCTTTCTTT	CSVVMLGGTEAFF
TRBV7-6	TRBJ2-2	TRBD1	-	TGTGCCACGTTGGGACAGGGTGGGACGTCGAACACCGGGGAGCTGTTTTTT	CATLGQGGTSNTGELFF
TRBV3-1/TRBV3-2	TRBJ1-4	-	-	TGTGCCAGCAGCCACACACAAACTAATGAAAAACTGTTTTTT	CASSHTQTNEKLFF
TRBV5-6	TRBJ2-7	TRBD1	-	TGTGCCAGCAGCTTGTCAGGGGGACACGAGCAGTACTTC	CASSLSGGHEQYF
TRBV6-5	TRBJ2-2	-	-	TGTGCCAGCAGTAAACGTCAGGGGTTCGGGGAGCTGTTTTTT	CASSKRQGFGELFF
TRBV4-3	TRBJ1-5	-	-	TGCGCCAGCAGCCAACGTTTCCCTTTGGACAGCCTCACTGGGGGACCCCAGCATTTT	CASSQRFPLDSLTGGPQHF
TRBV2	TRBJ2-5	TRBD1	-	TGTGCCAGCAGCGACCGGGACAGGGAACAAGAGACCCAGTACTTC	CASSDRDREQETQYF
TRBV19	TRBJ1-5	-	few	TGTGCCAGTAGTAGTCAGGGTGGCAATCAGCCCCAGCATTTT	CASSSQGGNQPQHF
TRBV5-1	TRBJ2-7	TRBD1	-	TGCGCCAGCCATGGGACAGGGTCTTTTCACGAGCAGTACTTC	CASHGTGSFHEQYF